This TCR beta chain comes out of a study of CD8+CD57+ T cells in acquired aplastic anemia. Germline trimming cut 5 bases from V and 3 bases from J; bases unmatched to any gene: 4. The CDR3 has 14 residues. The germline V gene has CDR1 MNHEY and CDR2 SMNVEV (reference sequence). The sample holds many counts of this clonotype. Genomic DNA templated the TCR beta VDJ and CDR3 profiling. TCRdb redid the calling of the reads with MiXCR, one entry per CDR3 protein. The sample yields roughly 61,000 distinct CDR3 sequences, under 55% seen once. The chain recombines TRBV27 with TRBJ2-7; TRBD2 aligns across 10 bases. Input material: sorted CD4+, CD8+, or CD8+CD57+ T cells (not recorded which) from PBMCs. This TCR was recovered from a human donor in good health, serving as a control. In nucleotides, the CDR3 is TGTGCCAGCAGTATTAGCGGGAGGTTCTACGAGCAGTACTTC. Amino acids: CASSISGRFYEQYF.